Below are 21 T cell receptor beta chains sequenced from a single sample in a study of T cells in Graves' hyperthyroidism and ophthalmopathy. Researchers amplified the TCR beta CDR3 regions from RNA transcripts. With the HTBI primer set, the TCR CDR3 went through a first round of RT-PCR. TCRdb reanalysed the multiplex PCR reads using MiXCR and keeps one entry per CDR3 protein. The sample shows about 360,000 distinct CDR3 sequences, 13% of them seen only once. The sequenced material came from blood. The source is a young woman with Graves' hyperthyroidism.

This clonotype is labeled medium-sized. The chain carries TRBV6-1 and TRBJ1-4; the D gene is possibly TRBD1 (6 bases). From germline, CDR1 is MNHNS and CDR2 SASEGT. This CDR3 region has 15 residues. V lost 0 bases to trimming and J lost 7 bases, with 12 bases between them. CDR3 loop: CASSEAQGGGEKLFF. As DNA, the CDR3 is TGTGCCAGCAGTGAAGCACAGGGAGGGGGTGAAAAACTGTTTTTT.

The chain uses TRBV29-1 and TRBJ1-1; D gene unclear. V lost 5 bases to trimming and J lost 1 base, with 8 bases between them. Germline V gene lookup returns CDR1 SQVTM and CDR2 ANQGSEA. CDR3 size: 12 residues. The CDR3 DNA sequence: TGCAGCGTTACCCGGGCGAACACTGAAGCTTTCTTT. Amino acids: CSVTRANTEAFF.

This clonotype was detected many times. The chain has TRBV7-9 and TRBJ2-1; 12 nucleotides align to TRBD2. Germline CDR1 and CDR2: SEHNR and FQNEAQ (reference sequence). V trimming: 4 bases; J trimming: 4 bases; junction bases outside the gene matches: 8. This CDR3 region has 17 residues. The CDR3 loop is CASSSPILAGGYNEQFF. The CDR3 region has the DNA TGTGCCAGCAGCTCTCCGATACTAGCGGGGGGTTACAATGAGCAGTTCTTC.

About this clonotype: A read error may explain this, as a much larger clone is one base away. This chain uses TRBV2 with TRBJ2-7, with D tentatively TRBD1 or TRBD2 (5 bases each). The CDR3 has 14 residues. Germline V gene lookup returns CDR1 SNHLY and CDR2 FYNNEI. In DNA form, the CDR3 reads TGTGCCAGCAAAAGGGACGGCAGCTCCTGCGAGCAGTACTTC. It yields the protein CASKRDGSSCEQYF.

Regarding this clonotype: One end of the junction is discordant with germline, which a read error may explain. This chain uses TRBV19 with TRBJ2-2, with D perhaps being TRBD1 or TRBD2 (5 bases each). This CDR3 comprises 14 residues. Germline values: CDR1 LNHDA, CDR2 SQIVND (reference sequence). CDR3 coding DNA: TGTGCCAGTAGTACCGGCGCGGACACCGGGGAGCGGTTTTTT. Translating it yields CASSTGADTGERFF.

This clonotype was observed at least ten times. The V call is TRBV24-1, the J call TRBJ2-1; 7 bases are shared with TRBD2. In germline, CDR1 is KGHDR, CDR2 SFDVKD. The CDR3 totals 15 residues. The V gene end was trimmed by 4 bases and the J gene end by 10 bases; junction bases not matched to a gene: 12. The CDR3 loop reads CATSDPVLMGGEQFF. The CDR3 nucleotides read TGTGCCACCAGTGACCCCGTCCTTATGGGGGGGGAGCAGTTCTTC.

In its sample, this clonotype was seen many times. V and J are TRBV6-1 and TRBJ2-2; maybe TRBD1 (6 bases). The CDR3 sequence is 14 residues long. V dropped 4 bases and J dropped 5 bases, with 11 bases sitting between them. Germline V gene sequence: CDR1 MNHNS, CDR2 SASEGT. CDR3: CASSGTVSTGELFF. The CDR3 DNA reads as TGTGCCAGCAGTGGGACAGTCTCTACCGGGGAGCTGTTTTTT.

This chain connects TRBV7-2 to TRBJ2-3, with D unresolved. There are 13 residues in the CDR3. Germline CDR1 reads SGHTA; CDR2 reads FQGNSA. Trimming took 2 bases from V and 6 from J, leaving 9 bases between them. This CDR3 reads CASSLTAPDTQYF. CDR3 nucleotide sequence: TGTGCCAGCAGCTTAACCGCCCCCGATACGCAGTATTTT.

This clonotype was counted many times. The gene calls are TRBV12-3 or TRBV12-4 and TRBJ2-1, with 9 positions matching TRBD2. CDR3 length: 16 amino acids. V shed 3 bases, J shed 2 bases, and the junction held 5 bases outside the gene matches. The CDR3 bases are TGTGCCAGCAGTTTTGGGGCTAGCGGGGCCTACAATGAGCAGTTCTTC. Translating gives CASSFGASGAYNEQFF.

This clonotype was detected only once. The J gene is TRBJ1-2, the V gene TRBV15; TRBD1 matches at 7 bases. The CDR3 totals 14 residues. Unmatched junction bases numbered 6, after V lost 8 bases and J lost 0 bases. From germline, CDR1 is LNHNV and CDR2 YYDKDF (reference sequence). CDR3 residues: CATAPDRTNYGYTF. The CDR3 nucleotides read TGTGCCACCGCTCCGGACAGGACTAACTATGGCTACACCTTC. Full variable domain (missing parts from reference TRBV15 and TRBJ1-2): DAMVIQNPRYQVTQFGKPVTLSCSQTLNHNVMYWYQQKSSQAPKLLFHYYDKDFNNEADTPDNFQSRRPNTSFCFLDIRSPGLGDTAMYLCATAPDRTNYGYTFGSGTRLTVV.

This clonotype was detected many times. The rearrangement links TRBV7-2 to TRBJ1-2; D may be TRBD1 (5 bases). The CDR3 runs 13 residues. Germline V CDR1 and CDR2: SGHTA, FQGNSA. V lost 3 bases and J 4 bases, leaving 9 bases between the germline ends. DNA for the CDR3: TGTGCCAGCAGCTTGGGGGACCTCTATGGCTACACCTTC. Protein: CASSLGDLYGYTF.

This clonotype appeared many times. The chain carries TRBV10-3 and TRBJ2-3; maybe TRBD2 (6 bases). The V end lost 0 bases, the J end lost 0 bases, and 13 bases lay between the germline ends. Germline V gives CDR1 ENHRY, CDR2 SYGVKD. This CDR3 is 17 amino acids long. The CDR3 DNA follows: TGTGCCATCAGTGAGTCGAATCCGGGAGAGAGCACAGATACGCAGTATTTT. Its translation: CAISESNPGESTDTQYF.

This clonotype was counted at least ten times. V is TRBV15 and J is TRBJ1-5; weak D call: TRBD1 (5 bases). This CDR3 spans 16 amino acids. In germline, CDR1 is LNHNV, CDR2 YYDKDF (reference sequence). Trimming took 1 base from V and 0 from J, leaving 10 bases between them. In DNA form, the CDR3 reads TGTGCCACCAGCAGAGCGACAGTAAATAGCAATCAGCCCCAGCATTTT. The encoded protein is CATSRATVNSNQPQHF. Full variable domain (rest looked up from reference TRBV15 and TRBJ1-5): DAMVIQNPRYQVTQFGKPVTLSCSQTLNHNVMYWYQQKSSQAPKLLFHYYDKDFNNEADTPDNFQSRRPNTSFCFLDIRSPGLGDTAMYLCATSRATVNSNQPQHFGDGTRLSIL.

This clonotype was found many times. The CDR3 nucleotides are TGTGCCAGCAGCTTAGGGTCCCGTACTGAAGCTTTCTTT. It translates to CASSLGSRTEAFF. V and J are TRBV7-2 and TRBJ1-1; D gene uncertain. CDR1 is SGHTA and CDR2 is FQGNSA in the germline V gene. Trimming took off 1 base at V and 5 bases at J, with 8 bases between the two ends. The CDR3 runs to 13 residues.

This clonotype was recorded at least ten times. The V and J genes are TRBV5-1 and TRBJ2-7; perhaps TRBD1 as D (6 bases). Trimming shortened V by 3 bases and J by 0 bases, and 16 bases separated the two germline ends. Germline V gives CDR1 SGHRS, CDR2 YFSETQ. The CDR3 has 16 amino acids. The CDR3 DNA reads TGCGCCAGCAGCTGGGGACACCCGGACCCCTCCTACGAGCAGTACTTC. Its translation: CASSWGHPDPSYEQYF.

J is TRBJ1-2 and V is TRBV4-3, with unresolved D. The length of the CDR3 is 12 residues. The germline gives CDR1 LGHNA, CDR2 YSLEER. V lost 6 bases to trimming and J lost 3 bases, with 8 bases between them. The CDR3 here is CASSGPHYGYTF. The DNA of the CDR3 is TGCGCCAGCAGTGGCCCCCACTATGGCTACACCTTC.

This clonotype has a count of ten or more. This chain uses TRBV5-1 with TRBJ2-2, with TRBD2 identical over 8 bases. V lost 0 bases to trimming and J lost 5 bases; unmatched junction nucleotides: 12. CDR1 and CDR2 (germline): SGHRS, YFSETQ. The CDR3 extends over 18 amino acids. CDR3 in amino acids: CASSLEGSGAALTGELFF. In DNA, the CDR3 is TGCGCCAGCAGCTTGGAGGGTAGCGGGGCCGCTTTGACCGGGGAGCTGTTTTTT.

The chain combines TRBV24-1 with TRBJ2-7; D unclear. The CDR3 is made up of 12 amino acids. V was cut by 4 bases and J by 3 bases, with 6 bases left in between. Germline CDR1 is KGHDR and CDR2 is SFDVKD. The CDR3 region has the DNA TGTGCCACCAGTGAGACGGGCTACGAGCAGTACTTC. This translates into CATSETGYEQYF.

This clonotype was seen many times. It is likely a read error, because the conserved phenylalanine at the end of the CDR3 is missing. The chain carries TRBV20-1 and TRBJ2-6; D is unclear. The germline V and J ends were trimmed by 6 bases and 3 bases, with 6 bases remaining between them. The CDR3 has 12 amino acids. The germline V gene has CDR1 DFQATT and CDR2 SNEGSKA (reference sequence). The CDR3 DNA is TGCAGTGCCCCCGGTGGGGCCAACGTCCTGACTTCC. Translation: CSAPGGANVLTS.

This clonotype was seen repeatedly, ten times or more. The chain is built from TRBV3-1 and TRBJ2-1; TRBD2 matches at 9 bases. This CDR3 contains 15 residues. The V segment lost 1 base and the J segment 6 bases; nucleotides outside the gene matches: 4. CDR1 is LGHDT and CDR2 is YNNKEL in the germline V gene (reference sequence). CDR3 bases: TGTGCCAGCAGCCAAGGGGCGGGAGGGTTCAATGAGCAGTTCTTC. Translation gives CASSQGAGGFNEQFF.

The table lists this clonotype with many counts. The chain uses TRBV15 and TRBJ2-3, with 11 bases matching TRBD2. With 5 bases clipped from V and 7 bases from J, the junction kept 11 bases outside the gene matches. From germline, CDR1 is LNHNV and CDR2 YYDKDF (reference sequence). The CDR3 consists of 16 residues. CDR3 residues: CATSGGETSGINTQYF. The CDR3 nucleotides are TGTGCCACCAGCGGGGGGGAGACTAGCGGGATAAATACGCAGTATTTT.